This TCR beta chain is from a study of blood T cell repertoires in COVID-19 (dated by TCRdb to the early 2020s). Concerning the study at large: Samples from collaborators originated in the United States, Italy and Spain and spanned both the acute and convalescent phases of COVID-19. The prospective study material was composed of cDNA or gDNA derived from T cells, B-cell-depleted T cells, or PBMCs. Subjects who had been exposed to COVID-19, were actively infected with it, or had recovered from it provided the deeply sampled blood TCRbeta repertoires that made up the dataset. A freely available public database, intended as a resource for researchers studying the immune response to SARS-CoV-2, is where the repertoires were released. Samples were obtained from the ongoing ImmuneRACE study (first 160 participants) and from 1,200 or so subjects provided by 6 global collaborators. Nearly every sample came with metadata listing a de-identified subject ID, COVID-19 status, age in years and sex. Where available, HLA class I and class II types were taken from metadata supplied by the sample provider and were not determined by assay-based typing. Broad study findings and their caveats: How much clinical and demographic metadata was included differed by source and by participant, and the metadata was provided uncurated.

A word on this clone: The antigen it recognizes is unknown. Nothing much larger sits one base from this clone, and base qualities are not available.

One collaborating source in Seattle enrolled patients during active infection and followed them longitudinally through the course of disease. Each collaborating institution followed its own protocols to collect whole blood in K2EDTA tubes. Collaborator samples were shipped for TCRbeta analysis as frozen whole blood, isolated PBMCs, or DNA extracted from either sample type. The immunoSEQ Assay, a bias-controlled multiplex PCR, was used to amplify TCRbeta CDR3 regions from genomic DNA. Per the source publication's procedure: The number of nucleated cells in each sample was estimated from the amplification of reference gene primers within the assay. Sequence reads were collapsed and filtered to measure the absolute abundance of every unique TCRbeta CDR3 rearrangement. For each sample, productive Simpson clonality was calculated as the square root of Simpson's diversity index over productive rearrangements. The source is immuneACCESS, and TCRdb retained only in-frame sequences with V and J called. Part of the clones is not carried over; for the studies checked, unresolved V genes explain less than half of this, and the remainder is unexplained. V, J and clone size derive from that table, while D and trimming were established from the DNA sequence. The sample table holds about 200,000 clones, of which 70% to 90% were seen once. The ten biggest clones cover 15% to 20% of the sample.

There are 15 amino acids in the CDR3, from cysteine to phenylalanine inclusive. CDR3 DNA is the only sequence kept; it has 45 bases, read in frame from the first base. V gives up 5 bases and J gives up 4 bases, and the segment between their germline ends measures 15 bases. The germline V gene sets CDR1 to SGHRS and CDR2 to YFSETQ. The V gene is TRBV5-1 and the J gene is TRBJ2-2; a weak D assignment points to TRBD2 (6 bases agree). The receptor was isolated from a man between 50 and 59 years old with COVID-19, enrolled during active disease. The sequencing input was peripheral blood. The nucleotide sequence reads TGCGCCAGCAGTTTAAACGCCGGGGGCACCGGGGAGCTGTTTTTT. It is translated as CASSLNAGGTGELFF.